These T cell receptor beta chains were read from a single sample in a study of shared clonotypes between healthy human individuals. TCRdb's copy holds only in-frame clones and misses some; the assay was immunoSEQ multiplex PCR. The sample includes 2 million to 2.5 million clones, more than 85% of them seen just once. The sample taken for sequencing was naive CD4+ T cells from PBMCs. The receptor set was obtained from a man younger than 35 in good health. Some clones in this sample may be carry-over from other donors' samples. Each CDR3 is given without its conserved first and last residue.

v_call cdr3_aa
TRBV10-3 AISQPGRGNYGYT
TRBV7-7 ASSFEDRVETQY
TRBV10-3 AIGNRQGGSLGETQY
TRBV5-1 ASSLAADSVGTEAF
TRBV7-3 ASGGGNNEQF
TRBV9 ASSVGGGEPDSNQPQH
TRBV6-5 ASSTGWGARTEAF
TRBV5-1 ASSPGGGPSGSTIY
TRBV11-2 ASSHRGLQQF
TRBV15 ATSSPDRVEGGYT
TRBV30 AWSLGQGEEQY
TRBV7-9 ASSLPRELF
TRBV11-2 ASSPAGTPQETQY
TRBV28 ASTPRPGRYGYT
TRBV30 AWSRNYGYT
TRBV28 ASSLQATDTQY
TRBV7-2 ASSPSTRGSEQF
TRBV5-1 ASSLVGGTRSAGELF
TRBV9 ASSPLANLGGNTIY
TRBV10-3 AILSGSSTEAF
TRBV28 ASTGGQAGSVEQY
TRBV28 VTQEVNTEAF
TRBV15 ATSRVTWDLNYGYT
TRBV7-2 ASSLAGDSYNEQF
TRBV28 ASSPAGTGSPYEQY